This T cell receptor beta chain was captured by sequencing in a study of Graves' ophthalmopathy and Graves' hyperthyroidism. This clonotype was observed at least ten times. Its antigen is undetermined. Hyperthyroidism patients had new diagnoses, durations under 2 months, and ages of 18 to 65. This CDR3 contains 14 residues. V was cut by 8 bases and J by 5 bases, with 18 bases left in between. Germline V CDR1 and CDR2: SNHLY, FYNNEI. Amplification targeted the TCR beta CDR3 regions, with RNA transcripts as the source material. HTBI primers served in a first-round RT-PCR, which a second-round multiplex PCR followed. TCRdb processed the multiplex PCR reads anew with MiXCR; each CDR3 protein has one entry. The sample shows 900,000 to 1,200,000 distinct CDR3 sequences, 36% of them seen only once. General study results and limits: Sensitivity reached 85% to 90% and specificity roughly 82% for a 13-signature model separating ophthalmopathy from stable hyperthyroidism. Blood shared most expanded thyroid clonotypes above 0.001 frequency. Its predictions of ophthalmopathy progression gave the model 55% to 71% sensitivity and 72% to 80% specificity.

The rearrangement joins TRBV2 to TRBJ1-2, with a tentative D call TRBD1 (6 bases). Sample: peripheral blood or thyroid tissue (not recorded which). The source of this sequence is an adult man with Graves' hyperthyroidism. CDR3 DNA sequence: TGTGCCAGCGATAAGGGGGAAATGTCATATGGCTACACCTTC. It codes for CASDKGEMSYGYTF.